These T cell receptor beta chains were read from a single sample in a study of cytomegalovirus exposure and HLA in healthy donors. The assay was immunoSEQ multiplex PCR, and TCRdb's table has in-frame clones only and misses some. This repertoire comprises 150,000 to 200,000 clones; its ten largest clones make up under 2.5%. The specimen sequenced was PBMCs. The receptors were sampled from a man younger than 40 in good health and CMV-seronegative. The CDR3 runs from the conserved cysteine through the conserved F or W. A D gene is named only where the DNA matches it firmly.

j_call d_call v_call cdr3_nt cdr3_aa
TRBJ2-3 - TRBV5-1 TGCGCCAGCAGCTTCCAGGATACGCAGTATTTT CASSFQDTQYF
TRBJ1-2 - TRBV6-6 TGTGCCAGCAGTTACTCCGGGTTAGGCGGCTACACCTTC CASSYSGLGGYTF
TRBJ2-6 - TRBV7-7 TGTGCCAGCAGCTTAGAGCCAGGTGGTTCTGGGGCCAACGTCCTGACTTTC CASSLEPGGSGANVLTF
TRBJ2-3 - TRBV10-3 TGTGCCCCTCGGTTGACAGGCGAAAGCACAGATACGCAGTATTTT CAPRLTGESTDTQYF
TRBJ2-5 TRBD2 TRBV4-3 TGCGCCAGCAGCCAAGGGCGGGGGGCTGAGACCCAGTACTTC CASSQGRGAETQYF
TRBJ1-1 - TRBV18 TGTGCCAGCTCACCCCCGACAGGGAACACTGAAGCTTTCTTT CASSPPTGNTEAFF
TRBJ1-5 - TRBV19 TGTGCCAGTACTGGCCCCCCTTTGGGGGGGGTTGCGCCCCAGCATTTT CASTGPPLGGVAPQHF
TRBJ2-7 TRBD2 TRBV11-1 TGTGCCAGCAGCTTAGGGGGGAGCGGACTAGCGGGAGTCGAGCAGTACTTC CASSLGGSGLAGVEQYF
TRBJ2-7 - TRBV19 TGTGCCAGTAGCATCAGCGGCGGATTCCCCTACGAGCAGTACTTC CASSISGGFPYEQYF
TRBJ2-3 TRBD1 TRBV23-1 TGCGCCAGCAGTCAATCGTGGACAGGGAACACAGATACGCAGTATTTT CASSQSWTGNTDTQYF
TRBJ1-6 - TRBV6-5 TGTGCCAGCAGCATACAGGGCGGTGGGAATTCACCCCTCCACTTT CASSIQGGGNSPLHF
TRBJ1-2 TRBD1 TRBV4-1 TGCGCCAGCAGCCAAGATAACAGGGGACGTGGCTACACCTTC CASSQDNRGRGYTF
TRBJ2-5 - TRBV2 TGTGCCAGCCGCAGATTCCAAGAGACCCAGTACTTC CASRRFQETQYF
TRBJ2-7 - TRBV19 TGTGCCAGTAGTGAGGCTAGCATTGGCATTCGCTACGAGCAGTACTTC CASSEASIGIRYEQYF
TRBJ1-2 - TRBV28 TGTGCCAGCAGCTCCGGGGGGCATGGCTACACCTTC CASSSGGHGYTF
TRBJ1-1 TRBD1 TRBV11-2 TGTGCCAGCAGCGCTCGGGACAGATTGAACACTGAAGCTTTCTTT CASSARDRLNTEAFF
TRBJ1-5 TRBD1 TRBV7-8 TGTGCCAGCAGCTTAGCGCAGGGGGTAGATCAGCCCCAGCATTTT CASSLAQGVDQPQHF
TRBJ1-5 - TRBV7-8 TGTGCCAGCAGCAAGTTCGGGGGTTCCGGTCAGCCCCAGCATTTT CASSKFGGSGQPQHF
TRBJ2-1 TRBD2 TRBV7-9 TGTGCCAGCAGCCCTGGACTAGCGGGAGGGGATGAGCAGTTCTTC CASSPGLAGGDEQFF
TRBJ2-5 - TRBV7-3 TGTGCCAGCAGCTCAGGGTCTCTAGAGACCCAGTACTTC CASSSGSLETQYF
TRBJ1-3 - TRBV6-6 TGTGCCAGCAGTTCAGTCCGGGGTCCGCGCGTCTTT CASSSVRGPRVF
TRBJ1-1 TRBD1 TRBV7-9 TGTGCCAGCAGTCAACAGGGGGGCACTGAAGCTTTCTTT CASSQQGGTEAFF
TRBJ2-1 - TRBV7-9 TGTGCCAGCAGCTTCAGTAGCGGTGAGCAGTTCTTC CASSFSSGEQFF
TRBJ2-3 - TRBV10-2 TGCGCCAGCAGTGAGAGTTGGGGGGAAACAGATACGCAGTATTTT CASSESWGETDTQYF
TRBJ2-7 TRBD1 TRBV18 TGTGCCAGCTCACCCCCGACAGGGAGTGACGAGCAGTACTTC CASSPPTGSDEQYF
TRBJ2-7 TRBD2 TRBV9 TGTGCCAGCAGCGTAGGAGCCACTAGCGACCTCTACGAGCAGTACTTC CASSVGATSDLYEQYF
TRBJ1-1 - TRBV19 TGTGCCAGTAGTATTAATAGGAACACTGAAGCTTTCTTT CASSINRNTEAFF
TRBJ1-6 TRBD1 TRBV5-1 TGCGCCAGCACCTCGGGACAGATTGCGAATTCACCCCTCCACTTT CASTSGQIANSPLHF
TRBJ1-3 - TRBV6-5 TGTGCCAGCCGGGGTCAAATCGGAGAAAGATATTTT CASRGQIGERYF
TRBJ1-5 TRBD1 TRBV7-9 TGTGCCAGCACCCGCGGACAGGGAGACCAGCCCCAGCATTTT CASTRGQGDQPQHF
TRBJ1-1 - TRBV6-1 TGTGCCAGCAGGCCTAAGAACACTGAAGCTTTCTTT CASRPKNTEAFF
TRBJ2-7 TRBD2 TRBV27 TGTGCCAGCAGTACGGGACTAGCGGCGTACGAGCAGTACTTC CASSTGLAAYEQYF
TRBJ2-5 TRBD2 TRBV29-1 TGCAGCGTTGTTGTGGGAGGGCGAGAGACCCAGTACTTC CSVVVGGRETQYF
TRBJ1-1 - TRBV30 TGTGCCTGGAGTACAGATATGAACACTGAAGCTTTCTTT CAWSTDMNTEAFF
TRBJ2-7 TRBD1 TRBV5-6 TGTGCCAGCCGGGACAGCTCCTACGAGCAGTACTTC CASRDSSYEQYF
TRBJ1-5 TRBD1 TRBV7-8 TGTGCCAGCAGCTTAATGGGACAGGGGGCCCAGCCCCAGCATTTT CASSLMGQGAQPQHF
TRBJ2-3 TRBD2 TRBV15 TGTGCCACCAGCAGAGGTGGTAGCGGGAACGCAGATACGCAGTATTTT CATSRGGSGNADTQYF
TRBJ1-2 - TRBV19 TGTGCCAGTAGTCCAGGGTACGGGGGCTATGGCTACACCTTC CASSPGYGGYGYTF
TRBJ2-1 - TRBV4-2 TGTGCCAGCAGCCAAGTAGGGGACATCTCCCATGAGCAGTTCTTC CASSQVGDISHEQFF